This is a list of T cell receptor beta chains from one sample in a study of cytomegalovirus exposure and HLA in healthy donors. The assay was immunoSEQ multiplex PCR, and TCRdb's table has in-frame clones only and misses some. The sample includes 200,000 to 250,000 clones, approximately 80% of them seen just once. Sequenced: PBMCs. The receptors here all came from a woman in her 40s in good health and CMV-seronegative. CDR3s include the opening cysteine and the closing phenylalanine or tryptophan. A D gene is named only where the DNA matches it firmly. Size is stated for part of the rows, as once, few or many counts, or as a class when the clone is expanded.

-,-,TRBJ2-3,TRBV5-1,CASSLDRSSTDTQYF,TGCGCCAGCAGCTTGGACAGGTCTAGCACAGATACGCAGTATTTT
-,-,TRBJ1-6,TRBV5-4,CASSLVPGRDSPLHF,TGTGCCAGCAGCTTGGTTCCAGGGAGGGATTCACCCCTCCACTTT
-,-,TRBJ1-5,TRBV9,CASSVAPSEPQHF,TGTGCCAGCAGCGTAGCTCCCTCCGAGCCCCAGCATTTT
-,-,TRBJ2-7,TRBV7-2,CASSLEGHPAYEQYF,TGTGCCAGCAGCTTAGAAGGCCACCCAGCGTACGAGCAGTACTTC
-,-,TRBJ1-5,TRBV5-6,CASSIGHDSNQPQHF,TGTGCCAGCAGCATAGGACATGATAGCAATCAGCCCCAGCATTTT
TRBD1,once,TRBJ1-6,TRBV18,CASSPGGTGTVSPLHF,TGTGCCAGCTCCCCTGGCGGGACAGGGACGGTTTCACCCCTCCACTTT
TRBD1,few,TRBJ1-3,TRBV30,CAWKPTGDIGNTIYF,TGTGCCTGGAAACCGACAGGGGATATTGGAAACACCATATATTTT
TRBD2,-,TRBJ2-7,TRBV7-6,CASSRAGGRSYEQYF,TGTGCCAGCAGCCGGGCGGGGGGACGCTCCTACGAGCAGTACTTC
-,-,TRBJ2-3,TRBV5-6,CASSLGTGFNTDTQYF,TGTGCCAGCAGCTTGGGAACAGGGTTTAACACAGATACGCAGTATTTT
-,-,TRBJ1-2,TRBV28,CASSLLQGSRGYTF,TGTGCCAGCAGTTTACTACAGGGATCCAGGGGCTACACCTTC
-,-,TRBJ2-5,TRBV6-6,CASSRLIQETQYF,TGTGCCAGCAGCAGGTTGATTCAAGAGACCCAGTACTTC
TRBD1,-,TRBJ2-7,TRBV28,CASRYPGTGGSEQYF,TGTGCCAGCAGATACCCCGGGACAGGGGGCTCCGAGCAGTACTTC
-,-,TRBJ1-1,TRBV30,CAWSPGNGAFF,TGTGCCTGGAGCCCGGGGAATGGGGCTTTCTTT
-,-,TRBJ1-5,TRBV2,CASSKDQGMAQPQHF,TGTGCCAGCAGTAAAGATCAGGGGATGGCTCAGCCCCAGCATTTT
-,-,TRBJ2-7,TRBV7-9,CSSSNRVNEQYF,TGTTCCAGCAGCAACAGGGTCAACGAGCAGTACTTC
TRBD1,-,TRBJ1-1,TRBV7-9,CASSSDREEAFF,TGTGCCAGCAGCTCAGACAGGGAGGAAGCTTTCTTT
TRBD1,once,TRBJ1-2,TRBV7-6,CASSADRGDYGYTF,TGTGCCAGCAGCGCCGACAGGGGTGACTATGGCTACACCTTC
-,-,TRBJ1-2,TRBV7-2,CASSTTVNYGYTF,TGTGCCAGCAGCACGACAGTGAACTATGGCTACACCTTC
TRBD1,few,TRBJ2-1,TRBV6-6,CASIKPGQYNEQFF,TGTGCCAGCATCAAGCCGGGACAGTACAATGAGCAGTTCTTC
-,few,TRBJ1-5,TRBV4-3,CASSPSQGQPQHF,TGCGCCAGCAGCCCGTCCCAGGGCCAGCCCCAGCATTTT
TRBD1,-,TRBJ1-1,TRBV27,CASRIRGILGGAFF,TGTGCCAGCAGGATCAGGGGGATCTTAGGTGGAGCTTTCTTT
-,-,TRBJ2-2,TRBV28,CASQTAAELNTGELFF,TGTGCCAGCCAGACCGCGGCGGAATTGAACACCGGGGAGCTGTTTTTT
-,once,TRBJ1-2,TRBV4-3,CASSQDEYSYGYTF,TGCGCCAGCAGCCAAGATGAGTATTCCTATGGCTACACCTTC
-,-,TRBJ1-2,TRBV5-4,CASSLGGRDGYTF,TGTGCCAGCAGCTTGGGAGGGCGGGATGGCTACACCTTC
-,-,TRBJ2-7,TRBV18,CASSPTQGHEQYF,TGTGCCAGCTCACCGACACAGGGCCACGAGCAGTACTTC
TRBD1,-,TRBJ2-1,TRBV6-1,CASSEGAYEQFF,TGTGCCAGCAGCGAGGGGGCATATGAGCAGTTCTTC
-,-,TRBJ1-2,TRBV27,CASRNYRVSDGYTF,TGTGCCAGCAGAAATTACAGGGTCTCGGATGGCTACACCTTC
TRBD2,once,TRBJ2-5,TRBV19,CASSIEALAGGPLQETQYF,TGTGCCAGTAGTATAGAGGCCCTAGCGGGGGGACCTTTACAAGAGACCCAGTACTTC
-,-,TRBJ1-4,TRBV7-6,CASSVAGDEKLFF,TGTGCCAGCAGCGTCGCGGGGGATGAAAAACTGTTTTTT
-,-,TRBJ1-2,TRBV9,CASSVVPGKGVDYGYTF,TGTGCCAGCAGCGTAGTCCCCGGGAAAGGTGTTGACTATGGCTACACCTTC
TRBD2,-,TRBJ2-3,TRBV5-1,CASSFWGGDTDTQYF,TGCGCCAGCAGCTTTTGGGGAGGGGACACAGATACGCAGTATTTT
TRBD2,-,TRBJ2-1,TRBV7-3,CASSSTTSGGRYSYNEQFF,TGTGCCAGTAGCTCGACGACTAGCGGGGGCCGGTACTCCTACAATGAGCAGTTCTTC
TRBD1,-,TRBJ1-2,TRBV19,CASSISGQVIGYTF,TGTGCCAGTAGTATCTCGGGACAGGTGATCGGCTACACCTTC
-,-,TRBJ1-5,TRBV5-3,CARSLISHLRGNQPQHF,TGTGCCAGAAGCTTGATCTCCCACCTGCGAGGCAATCAGCCCCAGCATTTT
-,-,TRBJ1-2,TRBV29-1,CSTMGANYGYTF,TGCAGTACTATGGGAGCTAACTATGGCTACACCTTC
-,-,TRBJ1-3,TRBV9,CASSVVPGVSGNTIYF,TGTGCCAGCAGCGTTGTGCCCGGGGTTTCTGGAAACACCATATATTTT
-,once,TRBJ1-2,TRBV5-3,CARLWFRGDGYTF,TGTGCCAGATTATGGTTTCGAGGAGATGGCTACACCTTC
-,-,TRBJ1-2,TRBV28,CASTLQVNYGYTF,TGTGCCAGCACCCTACAGGTTAACTATGGCTACACCTTC
-,-,TRBJ2-7,TRBV19,CASSGHRDSGPYEQYF,TGTGCCAGTAGTGGTCACCGGGACAGCGGGCCCTACGAGCAGTACTTC
TRBD1,-,TRBJ1-3,TRBV27,CASSQRQGLTGNTIYF,TGTGCCAGCAGCCAAAGACAGGGACTTACTGGAAACACCATATATTTT
-,-,TRBJ1-2,TRBV4-1,CASSQEARSPNYGYTF,TGCGCCAGCAGCCAAGAAGCGAGGAGTCCTAACTATGGCTACACCTTC
TRBD2,-,TRBJ2-6,TRBV25-1,CASSRAGGSGANVLTF,TGTGCCAGCAGTAGGGCGGGGGGATCTGGGGCCAACGTCCTGACTTTC
-,-,TRBJ1-1,TRBV5-1,CASSPSRTNEAFF,TGCGCCAGCAGTCCCAGCCGGACTAACGAAGCTTTCTTT
TRBD1,-,TRBJ1-1,TRBV18,CASSQGAVGTEAFF,TGTGCCAGCTCACAGGGGGCTGTGGGGACTGAAGCTTTCTTT
TRBD1,-,TRBJ1-1,TRBV4-3,CASSQDGDRGTEAFF,TGCGCCAGCAGCCAAGATGGGGACAGGGGCACTGAAGCTTTCTTT
-,once,TRBJ1-5,TRBV28,CASSFSGRGPAWPQHF,TGTGCCAGCAGTTTTTCAGGAAGGGGCCCGGCGTGGCCCCAGCATTTT
-,-,TRBJ2-2,TRBV10-2,CASSNKRAGTGELFF,TGCGCCAGCAGCAATAAGAGGGCCGGAACCGGGGAGCTGTTTTTT
TRBD1,-,TRBJ1-1,TRBV30,CASDRGAGTEAFF,TGTGCCTCCGACAGGGGCGCGGGCACTGAAGCTTTCTTT
-,-,TRBJ2-1,TRBV19,CASSIALTTYYNEQFF,TGTGCCAGTAGTATTGCCCTAACCACCTACTACAATGAGCAGTTCTTC
-,-,TRBJ2-1,TRBV4-3,CASSQEGAGDNEQFF,TGCGCCAGCAGCCAAGAAGGGGCAGGGGACAATGAGCAGTTCTTC
-,-,TRBJ2-5,TRBV27,CASSLQVGGQETQYF,TGTGCCAGCAGTTTACAAGTCGGGGGACAAGAGACCCAGTACTTC
-,-,TRBJ1-1,TRBV7-8,CASSLSTGPAFF,TGTGCCAGCAGCTTATCGACAGGCCCGGCTTTCTTT
-,-,TRBJ2-3,TRBV5-1,CASSLGLQADTQYF,TGCGCCAGCAGCTTGGGATTACAGGCAGATACGCAGTATTTT
-,once,TRBJ2-7,TRBV4-3,CASSQDKGIYEQYF,TGCGCCAGCAGCCAGGACAAGGGGATCTACGAGCAGTACTTC
-,-,TRBJ1-3,TRBV9,CASSPTLSLSGNTIYF,TGTGCCAGCAGCCCCACCCTGAGTCTCTCTGGAAACACCATATATTTT